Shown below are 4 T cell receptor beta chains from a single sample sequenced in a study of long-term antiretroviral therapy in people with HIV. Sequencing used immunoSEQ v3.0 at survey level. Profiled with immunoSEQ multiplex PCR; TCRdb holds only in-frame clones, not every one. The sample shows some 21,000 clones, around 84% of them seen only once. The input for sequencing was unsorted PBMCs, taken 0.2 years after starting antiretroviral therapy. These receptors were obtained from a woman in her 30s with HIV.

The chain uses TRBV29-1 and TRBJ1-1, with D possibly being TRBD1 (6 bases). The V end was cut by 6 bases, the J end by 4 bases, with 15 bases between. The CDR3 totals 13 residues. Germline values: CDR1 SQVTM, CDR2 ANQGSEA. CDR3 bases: TGCAGCGTGGCGAGGGGGGAAGGCACTGAAGCTTTCTTT. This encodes CSVARGEGTEAFF.

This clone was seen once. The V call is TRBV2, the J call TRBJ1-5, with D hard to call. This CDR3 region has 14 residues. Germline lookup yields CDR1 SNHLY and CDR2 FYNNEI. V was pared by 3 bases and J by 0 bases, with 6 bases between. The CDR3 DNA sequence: TGTGCCAGCAGTGATAAGTATAGCAATCAGCCCCAGCATTTT. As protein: CASSDKYSNQPQHF.

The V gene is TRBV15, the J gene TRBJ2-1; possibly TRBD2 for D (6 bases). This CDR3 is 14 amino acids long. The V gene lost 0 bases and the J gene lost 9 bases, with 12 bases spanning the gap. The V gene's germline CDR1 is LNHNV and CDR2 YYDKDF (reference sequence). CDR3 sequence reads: CATSRELAEIEQFF. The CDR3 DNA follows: TGTGCCACCAGCAGAGAATTAGCGGAAATTGAGCAGTTCTTC.

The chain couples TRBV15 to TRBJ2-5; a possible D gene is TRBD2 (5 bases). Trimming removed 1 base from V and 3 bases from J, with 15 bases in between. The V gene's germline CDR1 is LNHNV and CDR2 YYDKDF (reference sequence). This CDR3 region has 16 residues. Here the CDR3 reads CATSRVGGSSEETQYF. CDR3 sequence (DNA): TGTGCCACCAGCAGAGTAGGAGGTTCGTCAGAAGAGACCCAGTACTTC.